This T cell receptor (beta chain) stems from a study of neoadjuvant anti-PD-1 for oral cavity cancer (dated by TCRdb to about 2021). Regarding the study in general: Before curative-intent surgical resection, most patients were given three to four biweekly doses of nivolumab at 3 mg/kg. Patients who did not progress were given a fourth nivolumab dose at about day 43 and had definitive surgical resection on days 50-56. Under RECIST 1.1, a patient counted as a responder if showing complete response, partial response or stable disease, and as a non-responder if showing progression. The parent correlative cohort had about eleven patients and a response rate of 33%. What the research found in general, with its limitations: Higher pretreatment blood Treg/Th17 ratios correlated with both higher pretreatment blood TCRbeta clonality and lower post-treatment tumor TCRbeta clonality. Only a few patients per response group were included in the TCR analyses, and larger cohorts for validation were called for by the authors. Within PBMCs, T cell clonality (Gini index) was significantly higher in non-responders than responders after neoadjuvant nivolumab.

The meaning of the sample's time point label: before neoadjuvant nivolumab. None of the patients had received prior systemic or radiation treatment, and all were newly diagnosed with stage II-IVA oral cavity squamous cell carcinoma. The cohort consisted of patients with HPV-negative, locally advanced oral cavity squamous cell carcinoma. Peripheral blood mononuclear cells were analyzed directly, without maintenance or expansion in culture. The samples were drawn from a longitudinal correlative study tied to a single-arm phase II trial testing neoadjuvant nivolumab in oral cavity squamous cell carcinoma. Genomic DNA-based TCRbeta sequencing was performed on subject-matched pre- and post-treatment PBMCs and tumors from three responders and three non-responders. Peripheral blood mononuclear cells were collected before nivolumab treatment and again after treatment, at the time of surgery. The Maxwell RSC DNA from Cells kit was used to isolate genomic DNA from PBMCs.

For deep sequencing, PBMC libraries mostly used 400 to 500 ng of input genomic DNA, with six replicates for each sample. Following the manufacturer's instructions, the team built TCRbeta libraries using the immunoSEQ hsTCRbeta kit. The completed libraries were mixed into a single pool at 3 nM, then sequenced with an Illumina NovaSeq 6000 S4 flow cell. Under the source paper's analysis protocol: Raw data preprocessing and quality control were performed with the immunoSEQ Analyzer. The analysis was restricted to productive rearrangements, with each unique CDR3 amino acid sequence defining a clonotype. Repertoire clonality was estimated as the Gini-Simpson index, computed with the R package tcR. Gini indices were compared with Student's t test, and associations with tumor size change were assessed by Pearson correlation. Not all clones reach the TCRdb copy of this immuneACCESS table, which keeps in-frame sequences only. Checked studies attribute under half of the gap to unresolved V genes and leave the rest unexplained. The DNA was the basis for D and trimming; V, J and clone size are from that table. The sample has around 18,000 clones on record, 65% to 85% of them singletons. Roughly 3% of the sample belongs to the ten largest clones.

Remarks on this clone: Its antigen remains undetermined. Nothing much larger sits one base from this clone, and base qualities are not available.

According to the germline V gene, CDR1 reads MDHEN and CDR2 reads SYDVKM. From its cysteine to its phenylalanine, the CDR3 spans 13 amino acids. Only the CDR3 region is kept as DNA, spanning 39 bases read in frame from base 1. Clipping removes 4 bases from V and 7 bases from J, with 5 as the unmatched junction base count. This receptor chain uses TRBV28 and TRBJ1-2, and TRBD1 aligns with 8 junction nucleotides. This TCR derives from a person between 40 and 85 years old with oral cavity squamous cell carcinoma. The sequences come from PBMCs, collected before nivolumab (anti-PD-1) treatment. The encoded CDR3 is CASSSGQGGGYTF. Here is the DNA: TGTGCCAGCAGTTCCGGACAGGGAGGTGGCTACACCTTC.